Sequencing of this T cell receptor beta chain was carried out in a study of blood T cells in healthy people across ages. The CDR3 consists of 16 residues. With 0 bases removed from V and 4 bases from J, the gap between germline ends came to 10 bases. CDR1 is SGHTA, CDR2 FQGTGA, per germline. This clonotype appeared once. Next came a second PCR, run for about 6 to 12 cycles, which used a sample-barcoded 5' primer along with a J-beta primer mix. Unique molecular identifiers of 12 random nucleotides labeled each cDNA. At least 3 million CDR3-containing paired-end reads were obtained per sample. Via MiXCR, TCRdb re-called the 5' RACE reads, giving one row per CDR3 protein. The sample records 550,000 to 800,000 distinct CDR3 sequences, approximately 29% being singletons. The donors, aged about 6 to 90, were healthy Caucasians from Russia.

The receptor was isolated from a woman of 80 years or more in good health. What was sequenced was blood. The chain links TRBV7-3 to TRBJ2-6; D could derive from TRBD1 or TRBD2 (5 bases each). DNA of the CDR3: TGTGCCAGCAGCTTAACGCTGGGGGTAGGGGCCAACGTCCTGACTTTC. Translating it yields CASSLTLGVGANVLTF.